The clone carrying this T cell receptor (beta chain) was seen a single time. As yet, its antigen is unknown. The data derive from a study of beta chain features in type 1 diabetes. Germline lookup yields CDR1 SGHAT and CDR2 FQNNGV. Trimming took 8 bases from V and 4 from J; bases not matched to a gene: 8. CDR3 length equals 15 residues. General study points: A potential influence of HLA type upon TCRB rearrangement remained unresolved herein. TCRB CDR3s from Type 1 diabetes patients were moderately but significantly shorter in all four CD4+ subsets. There were fewer insertions and more deletions at the VDJ junctions of type 1 diabetes patients.

Expressed TCRB transcripts were sequenced because the entire RNA isolate underwent reverse transcription. An average near 3.57 million reads came from naive, central memory and regulatory T cell samples. Profiled with immunoSEQ multiplex PCR; TCRdb holds only in-frame clones, not every one. The sample holds some 350,000 clones, around a tenth seen once. The genes are TRBV11-2 and TRBJ1-2; 12 bases line up with TRBD1. Specimen: central memory CD4+ T cells from blood. The receptor comes from a man between 25 and 39 years old with type 1 diabetes. DNA of the CDR3: TGTGCCAGCGGGACAGGGGGCGAGTCAGCCTATGGCTACACCTTC. It specifies CASGTGGESAYGYTF.